This T cell receptor (beta chain) was captured in a study of blood T cell repertoires in COVID-19 (TCRdb year 2020). Background on the whole study: The collaborator samples originated in the United States, Italy and Spain and spanned the acute and convalescent phases of COVID-19. Sample metadata almost always included a de-identified subject ID, COVID-19 status, age in years and sex. The material from the prospective study consisted of cDNA or gDNA derived from T cells, B-cell-depleted T cells, or PBMCs. The samples were drawn from the first 160 participants of the ongoing ImmuneRACE study and from 1,254 subjects provided by 6 global collaborators. HLA class I and class II types, where available, came from metadata supplied by the sample provider rather than from assay-based typing. Deeply sampled blood TCRbeta repertoires from subjects exposed to, actively infected with, or recovered from COVID-19 were included in the dataset. A freely available public database, intended as a resource for researchers studying the immune response to SARS-CoV-2, is where the repertoires were released. General study outcomes and caveats: The amount of clinical and demographic metadata varied by source and participant and was provided uncurated.

TCRbeta CDR3 regions were amplified from genomic DNA by means of the immunoSEQ Assay, a bias-controlled multiplex PCR. As for how the authors treated the data: The number of nucleated cells in each sample was estimated by amplification of reference gene primers within the assay. To quantify the absolute abundance of each unique TCRbeta CDR3 rearrangement, sequence reads were collapsed and filtered. For each sample, productive Simpson clonality was calculated as the square root of Simpson's diversity index across productive rearrangements. The source is immuneACCESS, and TCRdb retained only in-frame sequences with V and J called. Part of the clones is not carried over; for the studies checked, unresolved V genes explain less than half of this, and the remainder is unexplained. Clonal size and the V and J genes are those of that table, whereas D and trimming came from the DNA. This sample is represented by around 200,000 clones; more than 80% of them were singletons. The top ten constitute around a tenth of the sample.

Concerning this clone: Its antigen is not yet known. No clone much larger than this one lies a single base away; base qualities are absent.

Inclusive of the bounding cysteine and phenylalanine, the CDR3 is 15 residues long. Solely the CDR3 DNA is kept, with 45 bases framed from the first base. Trimming at the junction amounts to 1 base on V and 5 bases on J, and the germline ends lie 11 bases apart. For CDR1 and CDR2, the germline V gene lists SGHVS and FNYEAQ. Participants in the prospective study were aged roughly 18 to 100 years, lived in under 30 United States geographic areas, and enrolled through a virtual design. Cohort assignment in the prospective study relied on participant-reported clinical history from a screening survey and a study questionnaire. ImmuneRACE Cohort 3 recovered participants were defined by two consecutive negative NP/OP PCR tests, healthcare professional clearance, or symptom resolution. In the prospective study, whole blood, serum and a nasopharyngeal or oropharyngeal swab were collected from each participant by mobile phlebotomists. Participants in the prospective study had the option to provide additional blood draws and questionnaires over a roughly two-month period. Blood samples from the prospective study were shipped frozen or at room temperature prior to DNA extraction.

The receptor's source is a man between 40 and 49 years old who had recovered from COVID-19. Sequencing was carried out using PBMCs or T cells enriched from blood (not recorded which). The V gene is TRBV7-6 and the J gene is TRBJ1-4, with TRBD1 perhaps the D gene, on 6 matching bases. The CDR3 reads CASSLGQGINEKLFF. The nucleotide sequence reads as follows: TGTGCCAGCAGCTTAGGGCAGGGGATAAATGAAAAACTGTTTTTT.